The clone carrying this T cell receptor beta chain was seen only a few times. Sequenced by immunoSEQ multiplex PCR; TCRdb stores in-frame clones only, minus some. Here the sample spans 300,000 or so clones, roughly 88% being singletons. The CDR3 has 13 amino acids. Germline V gene lookup returns CDR1 MDHEN and CDR2 SYDVKM. Trimming cost V 8 bases and J 7 bases, with 17 bases left between them. This record comes from a study of blood T cell repertoires in COVID-19. The sequenced sample consisted of peripheral blood. The rearrangement joins TRBV28 to TRBJ1-2; maybe TRBD1 (5 bases). The receptor was derived from a woman aged 45-65 years with acute or convalescent COVID-19. CDR3 DNA sequence: TGTGCCAGCCGAAACCCCCGGGGGTCTGGCTACACCTTC. This gives the protein CASRNPRGSGYTF.